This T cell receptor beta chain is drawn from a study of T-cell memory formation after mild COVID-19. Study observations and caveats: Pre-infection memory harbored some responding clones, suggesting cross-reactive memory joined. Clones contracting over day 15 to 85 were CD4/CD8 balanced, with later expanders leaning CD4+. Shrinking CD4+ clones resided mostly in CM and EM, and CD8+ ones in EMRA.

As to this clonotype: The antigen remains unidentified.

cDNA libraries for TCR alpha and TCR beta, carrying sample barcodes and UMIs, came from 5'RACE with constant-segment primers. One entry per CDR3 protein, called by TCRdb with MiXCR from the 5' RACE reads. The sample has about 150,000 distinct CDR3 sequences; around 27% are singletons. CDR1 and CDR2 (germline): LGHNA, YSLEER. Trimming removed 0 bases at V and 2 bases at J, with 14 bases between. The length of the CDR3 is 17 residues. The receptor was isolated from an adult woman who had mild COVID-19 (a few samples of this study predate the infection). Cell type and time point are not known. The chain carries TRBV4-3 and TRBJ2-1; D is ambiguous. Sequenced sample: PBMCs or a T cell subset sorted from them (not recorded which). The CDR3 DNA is TGCGCCAGCAGCCAAGAAGGCCCCTTTCAAGCCTACAATGAGCAGTTCTTC. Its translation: CASSQEGPFQAYNEQFF.